These T cell receptor beta chains were read from a single sample in a study of OX40 agonist ivuxolimab in advanced cancers. This table comes from immunoSEQ multiplex PCR, and its TCRdb copy is limited to in-frame clones, with some not included. Here the sample spans 55,000 to 75,000 clones, about 89% being singletons. The material sequenced was CD4+ or CD8+ T cells sorted from blood, taken in a trial of the OX40 agonist ivuxolimab. These receptor sequences come from an adult with an advanced solid tumor such as melanoma, head and neck, liver or kidney cancer. CDR3s include the opening cysteine and the closing phenylalanine or tryptophan. The D gene is left open where the match is weak. Not every row has a clone size; where given, it reads once, few, many or a size class.

clone_size j_call v_call d_call cdr3_nt cdr3_aa
- TRBJ2-7 TRBV5-3 TRBD1 TGTGCCAGAAGCCTATCCCGTGCGGGACAGGGCTACGAGCAGTACTTC CARSLSRAGQGYEQYF
- TRBJ1-6 TRBV5-1 - TGCGCCAGCAGCTTGGGGACCCTCTCCTCACCCCTCCACTTT CASSLGTLSSPLHF
few TRBJ2-1 TRBV5-1 TRBD1 TGCGCCAGCAGCACATGGACAGGGGGATCCTACAATGAGCAGTTCTTC CASSTWTGGSYNEQFF
- TRBJ2-2 TRBV29-1 - TGCAGCGTTGACCCGGGGAAAAACACCGGGGAGCTGTTTTTT CSVDPGKNTGELFF
- TRBJ2-3 TRBV7-8 - TGTGCCAGCAGCTTATGGGCTAGCACAGATACGCAGTATTTT CASSLWASTDTQYF
- TRBJ1-1 TRBV30 - TGTGCCTGGAGTTTAATGGGGAACACTGAAGCTTTCTTT CAWSLMGNTEAFF
- TRBJ2-2 TRBV9 - TGTGCCAGCAGCGTAGCTCAGCCCACCGGGGAGCTGTTTTTT CASSVAQPTGELFF
- TRBJ1-1 TRBV7-9 TRBD1 TGTGCCAGCAGCTCCGAGGGGGCCACTGAAGCTTTCTTT CASSSEGATEAFF
once TRBJ2-1 TRBV7-6 TRBD2 TGTGCCAGCAGCCAGCCGCCGTCGGCTAGCGGATACAATGAGCAGTTCTTC CASSQPPSASGYNEQFF
few TRBJ2-7 TRBV7-6 TRBD2 TGTGCCAGCAGTGGTTTCGGGGGGTCGTCCGAGCAGTACTTC CASSGFGGSSEQYF
- TRBJ2-7 TRBV27 - TGTGCCAGCAGTCCCCGGGCGTCCTACGAGCAGTACTTC CASSPRASYEQYF
few TRBJ1-1 TRBV6-1 - TGTGCCTCTTGGCTGAACACTGAAGCTTTCTTT CASWLNTEAFF
- TRBJ2-3 TRBV30 - TGTGCGACCCCGGGACCGATCACAGATACGCAGTATTTT CATPGPITDTQYF
- TRBJ2-5 TRBV19 TRBD2 TGTGCCAGTAGTCGGGACGGACTAGCGGACCAAGAGACCCAGTACTTC CASSRDGLADQETQYF
- TRBJ2-7 TRBV4-3 TRBD2 TGCGCCAGCAGCCAAGATTGGACTAGCGGCCTCTACGAGCAGTACTTC CASSQDWTSGLYEQYF
- TRBJ2-1 TRBV7-3 - TGTGCCAGCAGCTTAACGTTAGTATCGGATGAGCAGTTCTTC CASSLTLVSDEQFF
- TRBJ2-4 TRBV19 TRBD2 TGTGCCAGTAGTATAGTGCTAGCGGGAGTAGCCAAAAACATTCAGTACTTC CASSIVLAGVAKNIQYF
- TRBJ2-3 TRBV27 TRBD2 TGTGCCAGCAGTTCAGGACTAGCGGGATACACAGATACGCAGTATTTT CASSSGLAGYTDTQYF
- TRBJ2-7 TRBV29-1 - TGCAGCGCACGGGACGGATCCTACGAGCAGTACTTC CSARDGSYEQYF
once TRBJ2-7 TRBV4-3 TRBD1 TGCGCCAGCAGCCAAGACAGGGGGCTGTACGAGCAGTACTTC CASSQDRGLYEQYF
once TRBJ2-7 TRBV10-3 TRBD2 TGTGCCATCAGAGTCGGGACTAGCGGGAGCTACGAGCAGTACTTC CAIRVGTSGSYEQYF
- TRBJ2-1 TRBV29-1 TRBD2 TGCAGCGTTGAAGGCGGTCAGTCTAGCGGGCAATCTTACAATGAGCAGTTCTTC CSVEGGQSSGQSYNEQFF
- TRBJ1-1 TRBV6-5 - TGTGCCAGCAGTTTCCATTCCTTGTCTGAAGCTTTCTTT CASSFHSLSEAFF
- TRBJ2-1 TRBV6-5 - TGTGCCAGCAGTGAAGGAGGGCAGTTCTTC CASSEGGQFF
- TRBJ2-7 TRBV7-2 - TGTGCCAGCAGCTCTACCTACGAGCAGTACTTC CASSSTYEQYF
- TRBJ2-5 TRBV11-2 - TGTGCCAGCAGCCATGACAAGACCCAGTACTTC CASSHDKTQYF
few TRBJ2-1 TRBV28 TRBD2 TGTGCCAGCAGGTTACTAGCGGGAATCTACAATGAGCAGTTCTTC CASRLLAGIYNEQFF
once TRBJ2-7 TRBV4-3 - TGCGCCAGCAGTCCTATGGCTTTCGGCGAGCAGTACTTC CASSPMAFGEQYF
once TRBJ2-5 TRBV4-3 - TGCGCCAGCAGCCAATGGACGAGACAAGAGACCCAGTACTTC CASSQWTRQETQYF
- TRBJ2-7 TRBV4-3 TRBD1 TGCGCCAGCAGCCAAGATAGGGACAGTCTAAACGAGCAGTACTTC CASSQDRDSLNEQYF
- TRBJ2-5 TRBV7-6 - TGTGCCAGCAGTTTCCTAGGTCAGGGGGAGACCCAGTACTTC CASSFLGQGETQYF
once TRBJ2-1 TRBV7-9 TRBD2 TGTGCCAGCAGCCCCTGGACTAGCGGGAAGAACAATGAGCAGTTCTTC CASSPWTSGKNNEQFF
- TRBJ2-7 TRBV19 - TGTGCCAGTAGTATCTCTCCAGGAGGATCCTACGAGCAGTACTTC CASSISPGGSYEQYF
- TRBJ2-7 TRBV7-9 - TGTGCCAGCAGCCACGGCTCCTACGAGCGGTACTTC CASSHGSYERYF
- TRBJ2-7 TRBV7-6 - TGTGCCAGCAGCTTAGCGGTCGGATCCTCCTACGAGCAGTACTTC CASSLAVGSSYEQYF
- TRBJ2-1 TRBV4-1 - TGCGCCAGCAGCCACCCGACTCAGCGAGCTTACAATGAGCAGTTCTTC CASSHPTQRAYNEQFF
- TRBJ2-7 TRBV9 - TGTGCCAGCAGCGTAACGTCAGCTCCCTACGAGCAGTACTTC CASSVTSAPYEQYF
- TRBJ2-7 TRBV27 TRBD1 TGTGCCAGCAGACCGGGACAGACGAACTACGAGCAGTACTTC CASRPGQTNYEQYF
- TRBJ2-2 TRBV11-2 - TGTGCCAGCAGCCCCAACACCGGGGAGCTGTTTTTT CASSPNTGELFF
- TRBJ2-2 TRBV5-6 TRBD1 TGTGCCAGCAGCCCGACAGGGCTCGGGGAGCTGTTTTTT CASSPTGLGELFF
- TRBJ2-7 TRBV19 TRBD1 TGTGCCAGTAGTATAAGGGACAGGGGAGACTACGAGCAGTACTTC CASSIRDRGDYEQYF
few TRBJ2-5 TRBV9 - TGTGCCAGCAGCGTAGATAGGGGCGAGACCCAGTACTTC CASSVDRGETQYF
- TRBJ2-7 TRBV5-4 - TGTGCCAGCAGTCAGGGTTCCTACGAGCAGTACTTC CASSQGSYEQYF
- TRBJ1-5 TRBV4-2 - TGTGCCAGCAGCCAAGAACATGGAAATAGCAATCAGCCCCAGCATTTT CASSQEHGNSNQPQHF
- TRBJ1-4 TRBV9 TRBD1 TGTGCCAGCACCCAGTCCGGGACAGGGCGGGAAAAACTGTTTTTT CASTQSGTGREKLFF
- TRBJ2-7 TRBV28 TRBD2 TGTGCCAGCAGTCCTGGGACTAGCGGGAGGGCCCTAGCGTACGAGCAGTACTTC CASSPGTSGRALAYEQYF
- TRBJ1-4 TRBV6-1 TRBD1 TGTGCCAGCAGTGAAGACCCTTTGGACAGGGTAAATGAAAAACTGTTTTTT CASSEDPLDRVNEKLFF
- TRBJ2-1 TRBV5-6 - TGTGCCAGCAGCTCCCTGGACTACCTGACCTACAATGAGCAGTTCTTC CASSSLDYLTYNEQFF
- TRBJ2-1 TRBV7-9 - TGTGCCAGCAGCTTAGGTAGTAACAATGAGCAGTTCTTC CASSLGSNNEQFF
- TRBJ1-1 TRBV28 - TGTGCCAGCAGTGCTAGGGGGAGAAACACTGAAGCTTTCTTT CASSARGRNTEAFF
- TRBJ2-1 TRBV7-9 - TGTGCCAGCAGCTTAGCGGTGGGCTTGTCATACAATGAGCAGTTCTTC CASSLAVGLSYNEQFF
- TRBJ1-2 TRBV9 - TGTGCCAGCAGCGTAGCGAGGGTGGCCCTGCCTAATGGCTACACCTTC CASSVARVALPNGYTF
- TRBJ2-5 TRBV28 - TGTGCCAGCAGACTAGGCGAGACCCAGTACTTC CASRLGETQYF